Below are 21 T cell receptor beta chains sequenced from a single sample in a study of T-cell memory formation after mild COVID-19 (dated by TCRdb to the early 2020s). The receptor library was made with 5' RACE. These reads were obtained on an Illumina NovaSeq 6000. TCRdb applied fastp at Q25 and MiXCR to the public reads, then kept only in-frame beta chains. Rows with a matching CDR3 protein are joined into one entry that keeps the most common DNA and genes. The sample table lists 400,000 to 500,000 distinct CDR3 sequences, over 15% of them with a count of one. Of the sample, roughly 8% falls within the top ten clones. The sample comprised PBMCs or a T cell subset sorted from them (not recorded which). Receptor source: an adult woman who had mild COVID-19 (a few samples of this study predate the infection). The sample titles of this study are shuffled in the database, so cell type and time point are left out; the donor was told from shared clones.

This clonotype was seen a handful of times. This chain links TRBV5-1 with TRBJ2-5; 9 nucleotides agree with TRBD2. The trim removed 0 bases at V and 5 bases at J, leaving 11 bases unmatched. The CDR3 runs to 17 residues. CDR1 is SGHRS and CDR2 is YFSETQ in the germline V gene. The CDR3 loop reads CASSLGGLARPRETQYF. The DNA for the CDR3 is TGCGCCAGCAGCTTGGGGGGACTAGCCCGGCCTAGGGAGACCCAGTACTTC.

In its sample, this clonotype was seen many times. The chain links TRBV7-3 to TRBJ2-1, with TRBD2 matching over 8 bases. CDR1 SGHTA and CDR2 FQGTGA come from the germline V gene. The CDR3 runs 15 residues. The V gene end was trimmed by 2 bases and the J gene end by 0 bases; junction bases not matched to a gene: 0. The CDR3 reads CASSLLAGSYNEQFF. CDR3 nucleotides: TGTGCCAGCAGCTTACTAGCGGGCTCCTACAATGAGCAGTTCTTC.

This clonotype came up a few times. This chain connects TRBV10-3 to TRBJ1-5; D is unresolved. Germline V gene data show CDR1 as ENHRY and CDR2 as SYGVKD. V shed 0 bases and J shed 1 base, with 7 bases lying between them. The CDR3 is 15 amino acids. CDR3 region: CAISESGGSNQPQHF. DNA of the CDR3: TGTGCCATCAGTGAGTCTGGAGGAAGCAATCAGCCCCAGCATTTT.

CDR3 nucleotides: TGTGCCAGCAGGGCTCCGGGACAGGGTTTCTATGGCTACACCTTC. It translates to CASRAPGQGFYGYTF. This rearrangement joins TRBV2 to TRBJ1-2, with 9 bases that match TRBD1. V trimming: 6 bases; J trimming: 4 bases; junction bases outside the gene matches: 9. This CDR3 spans 15 amino acids. In germline, CDR1 is SNHLY, CDR2 FYNNEI.

This clonotype came up once. The chain employs TRBV6-6 and TRBJ2-7, with 7 nucleotides matching TRBD1. The CDR3 contains 15 residues. J gave up 4 bases and V 6 bases, and 12 bases lay outside the gene matches. The germline V gene has CDR1 MNHNY and CDR2 SVGAGI (reference sequence). The CDR3 loop reads CASSLDPRGQYEQYF. The CDR3 DNA reads as TGTGCCAGCAGCCTAGACCCCAGGGGACAGTACGAGCAGTACTTC.

This clonotype was counted between two and nine times. The CDR3, as DNA: TGTGCCAGCAGTTATTTGTCACGGGTTGGAAGCACAGATACGCAGTATTTT. Protein product: CASSYLSRVGSTDTQYF. The chain uses TRBV12-3 or TRBV12-4 and TRBJ2-3, with D unresolved. This CDR3 comprises 17 residues. The V end lost 4 bases, the J end lost 0 bases, and 17 bases lay between the germline ends.

This clonotype came up a few times. This chain joins TRBV7-2 and TRBJ2-7, with a possible D match to TRBD1 (5 bases). This CDR3 region has 13 residues. Germline assignment: CDR1 SGHTA and CDR2 FQGNSA. V was trimmed by 2 bases and J by 6 bases, leaving 11 bases between them. In nucleotides, the CDR3 is TGTGCCAGCAGCTTACATCAGGGTCTCGAGCAGTACTTC. This sequence encodes CASSLHQGLEQYF.

This chain connects TRBV3-2 to TRBJ1-2; the DNA was not compared with TRBD1, the D call given in the table. TRBV3-2 is listed as a pseudogene. CDR3 size: 16 residues. In DNA form, the CDR3 reads TGTGCCAGCCCGGGGAACTACACGACGGTCCGGTATGGCTACACCTTC. This codes for CASPGNYTTVRYGYTF.

The chain carries TRBV5-6 and TRBJ2-7; D ambiguous. The CDR3 has 13 residues. Between the trimmed V and J ends, which lost 1 base and 6 bases, there was a span of 11 bases. Germline V gene lookup returns CDR1 SGHDT and CDR2 YYEEEE. The CDR3: CASSLSGFTEQYF. The CDR3 nucleotides are TGTGCCAGCAGCTTGTCGGGTTTTACCGAGCAGTACTTC.

This clonotype was observed a few times. This chain links TRBV4-1 with TRBJ1-1, with a weak D call TRBD1 (5 bases). CDR3 length: 14 residues. V lost 1 base, J lost 10 bases, and 16 bases lay in between. Germline V gives CDR1 MGHRA, CDR2 YSYEKL. CDR3 region: CASSQVHIAGLAFF. The CDR3 DNA reads as TGCGCCAGCAGCCAAGTTCACATTGCAGGGTTAGCTTTCTTT.

The table lists this clonotype with many counts. The gene calls are TRBV4-1 and TRBJ1-3, with TRBD1 matching over 7 bases. In germline, CDR1 is MGHRA, CDR2 YSYEKL. The ends lost 1 base at V and 7 bases at J; junction bases unmatched: 4. CDR3 size: 14 residues. The CDR3: CASSQADRDNTIYF. Written as DNA, the CDR3 is TGCGCCAGCAGCCAAGCCGACAGGGACAACACCATATATTTT.

V is TRBV7-9 and J is TRBJ2-1; the match to TRBD1 covers 10 bases. The CDR3 runs to 15 residues. Germline CDR1 and CDR2: SEHNR and FQNEAQ (reference sequence). With 0 bases clipped from V and 7 bases from J, the junction kept 3 bases outside the gene matches. The CDR3 DNA is TGTGCCAGCAGCTTAGCGGGACAGGGGTTGAATGAGCAGTTCTTC. The encoded protein is CASSLAGQGLNEQFF.

This chain uses TRBV29-1 with TRBJ1-2; a weak D match, TRBD1 (5 bases). Germline V CDR1 and CDR2: SQVTM, ANQGSEA. The CDR3 totals 12 residues. The germline V and J ends were trimmed by 4 bases and 0 bases, with 6 bases remaining between them. The DNA of the CDR3 is TGCAGCGTTGGACAGTCTAACTATGGCTACACCTTC. It encodes CSVGQSNYGYTF. Full variable domain (missing parts from reference TRBV29-1 and TRBJ1-2): SAVISQKPSRDICQRGTSLTIQCQVDSQVTMMFWYRQQPGQSLTLIATANQGSEATYESGFVIDKFPISRPNLTFSTLTVSNMSPEDSSIYLCSVGQSNYGYTFGSGTRLTVV.

This chain links TRBV11-1 with TRBJ2-7; 13 bases line up with TRBD2. This CDR3 spans 18 amino acids. Looked up from germline, CDR1 is SGHAT and CDR2 is FQDESV (reference sequence). Trimming took 3 bases from V and 6 from J; bases not matched to a gene: 14. CDR3 sequence (DNA): TGTGCCAGCAGCTTTGGACTAGCGGGAGCTAGCACTCTTCTCGAGCAGTACTTC. Translation gives CASSFGLAGASTLLEQYF.

The chain has TRBV20-1 and TRBJ1-2; D may be TRBD1 (5 bases). V lost 3 bases to trimming and J lost 8 bases, with 10 bases between them. The CDR3 covers 11 residues. CDR1 DFQATT and CDR2 SNEGSKA come from the germline V gene (reference sequence). This chain's CDR3 is CSASRERGYTF. CDR3 DNA: TGCAGTGCTAGCAGGGAAAGAGGCTACACCTTC.

This clonotype was observed a few times. This chain connects TRBV7-8 to TRBJ1-4; D possibly corresponds to TRBD1 (5 bases). V was trimmed by 3 bases and J by 7 bases, leaving 12 bases between them. Germline-derived CDR1 and CDR2 are SGHVS and FQNEAQ. The length of the CDR3 is 14 residues. CDR3 region: CASSLGGLGEKLFF. The CDR3 coding sequence is TGTGCCAGCAGCTTGGGGGGACTAGGTGAAAAACTGTTTTTT.

The V call is TRBV20-1, the J call TRBJ2-2, with D unresolved. This CDR3 is 13 amino acids long. Trimming removed 1 base at V and 5 bases at J, with 8 bases between. Germline CDR1 and CDR2: DFQATT and SNEGSKA (reference sequence). CDR3 sequence: CSARGLQTGELFF. The CDR3 DNA reads as TGCAGTGCTAGAGGTTTGCAAACCGGGGAGCTGTTTTTT.

The chain joins TRBV3-1 to TRBJ1-1, with D possibly matching TRBD1 (5 bases). Germline V gene lookup returns CDR1 LGHDT and CDR2 YNNKEL (reference sequence). The CDR3 sequence is 14 residues long. The germline V and J ends were trimmed by 4 bases and 3 bases, with 12 bases remaining between them. The CDR3 loop reads CASSRGLLDTEAFF. As DNA, the CDR3 is TGTGCCAGCAGCCGGGGACTTTTAGACACTGAAGCTTTCTTT. The full variable domain, completed using reference TRBV3-1 and TRBJ1-1, is DTAVSQTPKYLVTQMGNDKSIKCEQNLGHDTMYWYKQDSKKFLKIMFSYNNKELIINETVPNRFSPKSPDKAHLNLHINSLELGDSAVYFCASSRGLLDTEAFFGQGTRLTVV.

The chain links TRBV7-6 to TRBJ2-5; 9 nucleotides align to TRBD1. The CDR3 covers 16 residues. The V segment lost 5 bases and the J segment 5 bases; nucleotides outside the gene matches: 12. Germline-derived CDR1 and CDR2 are SGHVS and FNYEAQ. The CDR3 protein is CASSHRGTGPPETQYF. The CDR3 region has the DNA TGTGCCAGCAGCCATCGGGGGACAGGGCCCCCGGAGACCCAGTACTTC.

The genes are TRBV15 and TRBJ2-7; 7 bases agree with TRBD1. Germline loops: CDR1 LNHNV, CDR2 YYDKDF (reference sequence). This CDR3 spans 14 amino acids. V dropped 5 bases and J dropped 7; count of bases not matched to a gene: 11. The CDR3 is CATSEIGAGGEQYF. CDR3 nucleotides: TGTGCCACCAGCGAGATAGGGGCAGGGGGTGAGCAGTACTTC.

This clonotype was picked up a small number of times. The chain has TRBV12-3 or TRBV12-4 and TRBJ2-7; the match to TRBD2 covers 8 bases. This CDR3 contains 13 residues. Trimming took 9 bases from V and 6 from J; bases not matched to a gene: 10. CDR3 protein: CASSPGGAGEQYF. The CDR3 bases are TGTGCCAGTTCACCGGGGGGGGCCGGCGAGCAGTACTTC.